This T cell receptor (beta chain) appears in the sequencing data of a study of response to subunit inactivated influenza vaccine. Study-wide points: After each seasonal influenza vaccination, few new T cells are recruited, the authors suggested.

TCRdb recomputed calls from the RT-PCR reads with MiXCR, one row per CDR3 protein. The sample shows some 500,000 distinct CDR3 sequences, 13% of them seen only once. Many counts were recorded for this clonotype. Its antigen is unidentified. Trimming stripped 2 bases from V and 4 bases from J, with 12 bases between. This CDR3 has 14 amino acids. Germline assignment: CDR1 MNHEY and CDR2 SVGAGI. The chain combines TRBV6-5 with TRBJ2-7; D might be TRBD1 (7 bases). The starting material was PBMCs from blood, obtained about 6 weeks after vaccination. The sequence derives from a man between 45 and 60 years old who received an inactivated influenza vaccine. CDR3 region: CASSYRQGGYEQYF. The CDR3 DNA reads TGTGCCAGCAGTTACCGACAGGGAGGATACGAGCAGTACTTC.